The clone carrying this T cell receptor beta chain has a single count. The antigen remains unidentified. This record belongs to a study of long-term antiretroviral therapy in people with HIV. Broader study findings: ART preceded a rise in diversity that nonetheless stayed lower than in transplant donor controls.

immunoSEQ v3.0 was run at survey level. Method: immunoSEQ multiplex PCR; TCRdb's copy keeps in-frame clones and lacks some. Among tens of thousands of clones listed, 70% to 90% were seen once. Material: unsorted PBMCs, obtained 3.2 years before starting antiretroviral therapy. The sequence derives from a man aged 45 to 65 with HIV.

This CDR3 is CASSLTGVASYEQYF. In DNA, the CDR3 is TGTGCCAGCTCACTAACAGGGGTAGCTTCCTACGAGCAGTACTTC. This chain connects TRBV18 to TRBJ2-7, with 7 bases identical to TRBD1. CDR1 and CDR2 from the germline V gene are KGHSH and LQKENI. The CDR3 contains 15 residues. Germline trimming cut 4 bases from V and 1 base from J; bases unmatched to any gene: 7.